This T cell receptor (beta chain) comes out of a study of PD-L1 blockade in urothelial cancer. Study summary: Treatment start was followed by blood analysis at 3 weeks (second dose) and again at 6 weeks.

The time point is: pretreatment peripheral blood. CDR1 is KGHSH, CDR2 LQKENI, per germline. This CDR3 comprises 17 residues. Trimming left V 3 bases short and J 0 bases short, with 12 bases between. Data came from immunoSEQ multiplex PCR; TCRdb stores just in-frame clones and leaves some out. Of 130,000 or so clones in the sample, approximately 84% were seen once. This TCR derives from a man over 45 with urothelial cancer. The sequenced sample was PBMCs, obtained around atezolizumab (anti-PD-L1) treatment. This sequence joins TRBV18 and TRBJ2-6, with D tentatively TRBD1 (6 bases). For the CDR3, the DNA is TGTGCCAGCTCACCTTATACAGGGAGCTCTGGGGCCAACGTCCTGACTTTC. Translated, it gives CASSPYTGSSGANVLTF.